This T cell receptor (beta chain) stems from a study of T cells in Graves' hyperthyroidism and ophthalmopathy. Notes on the study in general: Most clonotypes that expanded in the thyroid above 0.001 also showed up in blood.

The table lists this clonotype with many counts. What it binds is not known. Among ophthalmopathy patients, the Clinical Activity Score reached at least 3, the NOSPECS grade reached at least 4, and duration remained under 3 months. Clinicians diagnosed patients from clinical symptoms, serum thyroxine and TRAb, thyroid ultrasound and orbital computed tomography. Per germline, CDR1 MDHEN and CDR2 SYDVKM. V was clipped by 5 bases and J by 1 base, with 12 bases between them. The CDR3 covers 15 residues. RNA transcripts yielded amplified TCR beta CDR3 regions. TCR CDR3 regions were first amplified by RT-PCR with HTBI primers. TCRdb reanalysed the multiplex PCR reads using MiXCR and keeps one entry per CDR3 protein. Among approximately 570,000 distinct CDR3 sequences, around 20% were seen once, and the ten largest hold 47%.

Material: blood. The TCR was taken from a man between 35 and 55 years old with Graves' ophthalmopathy. V and J are TRBV28 and TRBJ1-5; a possible D gene is TRBD1 (5 bases). The CDR3: CASSLPPGSNQPQHF. The CDR3 DNA is TGTGCCAGCAGTCTCCCCCCAGGGAGCAATCAGCCCCAGCATTTT.